This T cell receptor (beta chain) was captured in a study of T cell responses to AZD1222 COVID-19 vaccine. Study summary: Pooled samples include second doses given at about 4 or 12 weeks. General study findings and limits: Only after the peak T cell response were repertoires sampled. Clonal diversity was possibly underestimated; the donors were predominantly white British and more often female. A rise in Spike-specific TCR breadth and depth followed two AZD1222 doses.

Losses at the gene ends were 4 bases for V and 1 base for J; bases not matched to a gene: 12. CDR3 size: 18 residues. Germline loops: CDR1 SGHTA, CDR2 FQGNSA. The table came from immunoSEQ multiplex PCR; TCRdb's copy has only in-frame clones and leaves some out. There are approximately 67,000 clones in the sample; just over 85% occur only once, and over 2% lies in the top ten. In regard to this clone: The antigen is not known.

The sample in question was peripheral blood, obtained on day 0 of AZD1222 vaccination. The TCR comes from an adult in good health. V is TRBV7-2 and J is TRBJ1-1; 10 bases agree with TRBD1. The CDR3 bases are TGTGCCAGCAGCTCCACCCTGGACAGGGGGGGTTCGAACACTGAAGCTTTCTTT. This codes for CASSSTLDRGGSNTEAFF.